A single sample gave rise to the 25 T cell receptor beta chains below, sequenced in a study of cytomegalovirus exposure and HLA in healthy donors. It was with 60 Vbeta and 13 Jbeta primers that the PCR ran. Assay used: immunoSEQ multiplex PCR; TCRdb lists only in-frame clones, some missing. The sample lists some 140,000 clones, roughly 80% occurring once. Material for sequencing was PBMCs. The origin of the receptors is a man aged 25-45 years in good health and CMV-seronegative.

The chain couples TRBV28 to TRBJ1-1; unclear D gene. Germline V gene sequence: CDR1 MDHEN, CDR2 SYDVKM. The CDR3 runs 12 residues. V dropped 7 bases and J dropped 5 bases, with 11 bases sitting between them. The CDR3 DNA is TGTGCCAGCACCTATAGCGGGACTGAAGCTTTCTTT. This codes for CASTYSGTEAFF.

The chain links TRBV4-1 to TRBJ2-5; a weak D match, TRBD1 (6 bases). V was shortened by 2 bases and J by 3 bases, with 16 bases between the two germline ends. The CDR3 spans 16 residues. Germline CDR1 reads MGHRA; CDR2 reads YSYEKL. The CDR3 protein is CASSQIGQFRKETQYF. DNA for the CDR3: TGCGCCAGCAGCCAAATAGGACAGTTCAGAAAAGAGACCCAGTACTTC.

The rearrangement links TRBV9 to TRBJ1-2, with D possibly being TRBD1 (5 bases). CDR3 length: 14 amino acids. The V gene lost 0 bases and the J gene lost 7 bases, with 13 bases spanning the gap. Germline V CDR1 and CDR2: SGDLS, YYNGEE. The CDR3 protein is CASSVAGGTSGYTF. CDR3 sequence (DNA): TGTGCCAGCAGCGTAGCTGGGGGGACGAGTGGCTACACCTTC.

A word on this clone: This sample also contains other DNA sequences that code for the same CDR3. The chain is built from TRBV5-4 and TRBJ1-3; no definite D call. The CDR3 loop spans 14 amino acids. The V end was cut by 4 bases, the J end by 0 bases, with 8 bases between. The germline CDR1 and CDR2 sequences are SGHNT and YYREEE (reference sequence). The CDR3 protein is CASSPGRSGNTIYF. CDR3 DNA: TGTGCCAGCAGCCCCGGTCGCTCTGGAAACACCATATATTTT.

The gene calls are TRBV9 and TRBJ2-7; 13 nucleotides match TRBD2. The V gene end was trimmed by 5 bases and the J gene end by 6 bases; junction bases not matched to a gene: 5. The germline gives CDR1 SGDLS, CDR2 YYNGEE. The CDR3 is made up of 14 amino acids. CDR3 sequence reads: CASSYGTSGTEQYF. DNA for the CDR3: TGTGCCAGCAGTTACGGGACTAGCGGGACCGAGCAGTACTTC.

The DNA of the CDR3 is TGTGCCAGTAGTATGCAGGGCGGTAACCCCTACAATGAGCAGTTCTTC. This gives the protein CASSMQGGNPYNEQFF. The chain uses TRBV19 and TRBJ2-1; TRBD1 might be the D (5 bases). CDR1 and CDR2 (germline): LNHDA, SQIVND (reference sequence). The CDR3 totals 16 residues. Trimming removed 3 bases at V and 2 bases at J, with 14 bases between. The full variable domain, its missing parts supplied by reference TRBV19 and TRBJ2-1, is DGGITQSPKYLFRKEGQNVTLSCEQNLNHDAMYWYRQDPGQGLRLIYYSQIVNDFQKGDIAEGYSVSREKKESFPLTVTSAQKNPTAFYLCASSMQGGNPYNEQFFGPGTRLTVL.

This sequence joins TRBV28 and TRBJ1-2, with 11 bases fitting TRBD1. CDR1 MDHEN and CDR2 SYDVKM come from the germline V gene. The CDR3 contains 13 residues. The V gene end was trimmed by 11 bases and the J gene end by 3 bases; junction bases not matched to a gene: 5. The DNA for the CDR3 is TGTGCCGGACGGACAGGGGGCGACTATGGCTACACCTTC. This translates into CAGRTGGDYGYTF.

This chain uses TRBV28 with TRBJ1-2, with D tentatively TRBD1 (6 bases). CDR3 length: 13 amino acids. Germline CDR1 and CDR2: MDHEN and SYDVKM. Deletions cut 9 bases from V and 7 bases from J, with 18 bases between. DNA of the CDR3: TGTGCCAGTTATACTACAGGGAGCCCTGGCTACACCTTC. This gives the protein CASYTTGSPGYTF.

The chain carries TRBV7-8 and TRBJ2-3, with a tentative D call TRBD2 (6 bases). The CDR3 has 20 amino acids. Trimming removed 4 bases at V and 1 base at J, with 27 bases between. Germline V CDR1 and CDR2: SGHVS, FQNEAQ. The CDR3 loop is CASSSSPGLLVQKRTDTQYF. The CDR3 DNA follows: TGTGCCAGCAGCTCATCCCCGGGACTCCTTGTTCAAAAACGCACAGATACGCAGTATTTT.

CDR3 nucleotide sequence: TGTGCCAGCAGCCATGATGGACAGGGAGCAGGCGAGCAGTACTTC. Encoded protein: CASSHDGQGAGEQYF. This chain joins TRBV14 and TRBJ2-7; TRBD1 matches 8 bases. The V gene's germline CDR1 is SGHDN and CDR2 FVKESK. This CDR3 has 15 residues. The junction had 10 bases not matched to a gene; V was cut back by 3 bases and J by 6 bases.

The V and J genes are TRBV6-1 and TRBJ2-1; D gene uncertain. The V gene's germline CDR1 is MNHNS and CDR2 SASEGT. The CDR3 spans 12 residues. Trimming took off 5 bases at V and 7 bases at J, with 9 bases between the two ends. CDR3 DNA: TGTGCCAGCAGTAAAAACGGGAATGAGCAGTTCTTC. Translation gives CASSKNGNEQFF.

The rearrangement joins TRBV5-4 to TRBJ2-7, with D perhaps TRBD1 (6 bases). The ends were cut back, 0 bases at V and 5 bases at J, with 9 bases in the middle. Germline CDR1 and CDR2: SGHNT and YYREEE (reference sequence). The CDR3 runs 13 residues. This CDR3 reads CASSLGGLDEQYF. The CDR3 DNA reads as TGTGCCAGCAGCTTGGGGGGGCTGGACGAGCAGTACTTC.

This clone showed up just once. The chain combines TRBV7-7 with TRBJ2-5; D ambiguous. Germline V gene data show CDR1 as SSHAT and CDR2 as FNYEAQ (reference sequence). Trimming took 5 bases from V and 0 from J, leaving 4 bases between them. This CDR3 has 12 amino acids. The CDR3 loop reads CASSPNQETQYF. The CDR3 DNA sequence: TGTGCCAGCAGCCCCAACCAAGAGACCCAGTACTTC.

The genes are TRBV10-3 and TRBJ1-1, with TRBD1 as a possible D gene (5 bases). The germline CDR1 and CDR2 sequences are ENHRY and SYGVKD. CDR3 length: 12 amino acids. V shed 8 bases and J shed 4 bases, with 11 bases lying between them. The CDR3 is CAILGGSTEAFF. CDR3 sequence (DNA): TGTGCCATCTTGGGGGGTTCCACTGAAGCTTTCTTT.

The count of this clone is one. As DNA, the CDR3 is TGTGCCAGCAGCGTAGGAGACAGAGCCGAGCAGTACTTC. Translating gives CASSVGDRAEQYF. The chain is built from TRBV9 and TRBJ2-7; a possible D gene is TRBD1 (5 bases). V dropped 0 bases and J dropped 6 bases, with 10 bases sitting between them. This CDR3 has 13 residues. The germline V gene encodes CDR1 SGDLS and CDR2 YYNGEE.

V and J are TRBV5-8 and TRBJ2-3, with 11 positions matching TRBD2. The CDR3 contains 16 residues. V was clipped by 2 bases and J by 2 bases; unmatched bases: 4. The germline gives CDR1 SGHTS, CDR2 YDEGEE. Written as DNA, the CDR3 is TGTGCCAGCAGCTTTAGGGGACTAGCGGTCACAGATACGCAGTATTTT. This gives the protein CASSFRGLAVTDTQYF.

The V call is TRBV6-6, the J call TRBJ2-1; D is possibly TRBD2 (6 bases). This CDR3 spans 15 amino acids. CDR1 and CDR2 from the germline V gene are MNHNY and SVGAGI (reference sequence). Trimming removed 2 bases from V and 7 bases from J, with 15 bases in between. CDR3 DNA: TGTGCCAGCAGTTACGGGGACTTAGTTTCGAATGAGCAGTTCTTC. Translating it yields CASSYGDLVSNEQFF.

This clone is a singleton in its sample. V usage is TRBV19 and J usage is TRBJ2-1; TRBD2 matches at 15 bases. CDR3 size: 15 residues. V lost 5 bases to trimming and J lost 7 bases; unmatched junction nucleotides: 3. CDR1 is LNHDA, CDR2 SQIVND, per germline (reference sequence). The CDR3 DNA sequence: TGTGCCAGTAGTGTCGGGACTAGCGGGAGGAATGAGCAGTTCTTC. It yields the protein CASSVGTSGRNEQFF.

The chain has TRBV5-4 and TRBJ2-7; TRBD1 agrees at 7 bases. CDR3 length: 12 residues. Germline CDR1 is SGHNT and CDR2 is YYREEE (reference sequence). V lost 3 bases to trimming and J lost 5 bases; unmatched junction nucleotides: 2. Here the CDR3 DNA reads TGTGCCAGCAGCTATGGGACAGACGAGCAGTACTTC. Protein: CASSYGTDEQYF.

The gene calls are TRBV20-1 and TRBJ1-2, with unresolved D. The CDR3 covers 11 residues. Trimming took off 1 base at V and 8 bases at J, with 8 bases between the two ends. Germline loops: CDR1 DFQATT, CDR2 SNEGSKA (reference sequence). The CDR3 protein is CSARGPRGYTF. The CDR3 DNA reads as TGCAGTGCTAGAGGCCCCCGGGGCTACACCTTC.

The V and J genes are TRBV9 and TRBJ2-7; the match to TRBD2 covers 10 bases. Germline-derived CDR1 and CDR2 are SGDLS and YYNGEE. J lost 4 bases, V lost 0 bases, and 10 bases had no gene match. The CDR3 totals 17 residues. As DNA, the CDR3 is TGTGCCAGCAGCGTAGGGGCGAAGGTAGCGGGGGGATACGAGCAGTACTTC. Amino acid sequence: CASSVGAKVAGGYEQYF.

This chain connects TRBV30 to TRBJ2-5; 10 bases are a match to TRBD1. The J segment lost 4 bases and the V segment lost 1 base, leaving 3 bases of the junction unmatched. The length of the CDR3 is 14 residues. Germline lookup yields CDR1 GTSNPN and CDR2 SVGIG (reference sequence). The CDR3 coding sequence is TGTGCCTGGAGTGGTTGGACAGGGGGAGAGACCCAGTACTTC. Its translation: CAWSGWTGGETQYF.

Written as DNA, the CDR3 is TGCGCCAGCAGCTTGTCAGGGGGGTGGGCTGAAGCTTTCTTT. Its translation is CASSLSGGWAEAFF. The chain employs TRBV5-1 and TRBJ1-1; 7 bases are a match to TRBD1. This CDR3 has 14 amino acids. Trimming cost V 1 base and J 6 bases; bases outside gene matches: 6. Germline lookup yields CDR1 SGHRS and CDR2 YFSETQ.

The chain joins TRBV7-7 to TRBJ2-3; 9 positions match TRBD2. Trimming cost V 4 bases and J 3 bases; bases outside gene matches: 2. The CDR3 is made up of 14 amino acids. The V gene's germline CDR1 is SSHAT and CDR2 FNYEAQ (reference sequence). The CDR3 nucleotides read TGTGCCAGCAGCTCCGGACTAGCGACAGATACGCAGTATTTT. It codes for CASSSGLATDTQYF.

The J gene is TRBJ1-3, the V gene TRBV7-2; D is perhaps TRBD1 (5 bases). Germline CDR1 and CDR2: SGHTA and FQGNSA. The CDR3 covers 15 residues. Trimming took off 5 bases at V and 0 bases at J, with 11 bases between the two ends. The CDR3 nucleotides read TGTGCCAGCAGCCCGGACACGAGCTCTGGAAACACCATATATTTT. Translating it yields CASSPDTSSGNTIYF.